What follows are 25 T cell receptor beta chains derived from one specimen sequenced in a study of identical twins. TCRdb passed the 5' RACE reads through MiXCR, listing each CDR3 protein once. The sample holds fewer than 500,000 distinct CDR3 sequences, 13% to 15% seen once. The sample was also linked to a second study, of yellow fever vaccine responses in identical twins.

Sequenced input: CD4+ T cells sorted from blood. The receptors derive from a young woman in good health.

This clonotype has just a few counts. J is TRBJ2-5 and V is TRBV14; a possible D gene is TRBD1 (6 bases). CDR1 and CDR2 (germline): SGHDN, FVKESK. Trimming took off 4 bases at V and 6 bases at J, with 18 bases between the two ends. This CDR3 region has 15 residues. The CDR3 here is CASSPPGHRGQTQYF. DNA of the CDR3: TGTGCCAGCAGCCCTCCGGGACATAGAGGACAGACCCAGTACTTC. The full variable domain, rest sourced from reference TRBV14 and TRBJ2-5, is EAGVTQFPSHSVIEKGQTVTLRCDPISGHDNLYWYRRVMGKEIKFLLHFVKESKQDESGMPNNRFLAERTGGTYSTLKVQPAELEDSGVYFCASSPPGHRGQTQYFGPGTRLLVL.

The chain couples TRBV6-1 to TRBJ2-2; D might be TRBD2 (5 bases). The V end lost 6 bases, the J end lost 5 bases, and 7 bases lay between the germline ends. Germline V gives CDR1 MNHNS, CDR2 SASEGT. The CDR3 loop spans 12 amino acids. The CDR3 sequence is CASRDFTGELFF. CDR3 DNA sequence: TGTGCCAGCAGGGACTTTACCGGGGAGCTGTTTTTT.

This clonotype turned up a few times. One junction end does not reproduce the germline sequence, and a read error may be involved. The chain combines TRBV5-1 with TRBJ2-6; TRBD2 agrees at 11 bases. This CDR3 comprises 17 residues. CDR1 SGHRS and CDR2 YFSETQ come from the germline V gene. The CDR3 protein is CASSLIAGGSGANVLTF. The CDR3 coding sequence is TGCGCCAGCAGCTTGATAGCGGGAGGGTCTGGTGCCAACGTCCTGACTTTC.

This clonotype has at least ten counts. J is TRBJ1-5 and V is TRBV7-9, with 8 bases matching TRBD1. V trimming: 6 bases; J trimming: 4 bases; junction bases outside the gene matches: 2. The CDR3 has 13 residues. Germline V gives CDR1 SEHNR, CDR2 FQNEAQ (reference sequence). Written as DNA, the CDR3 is TGTGCCAGCAGTGGACAGGGAAATCAGCCCCAGCATTTT. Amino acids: CASSGQGNQPQHF.

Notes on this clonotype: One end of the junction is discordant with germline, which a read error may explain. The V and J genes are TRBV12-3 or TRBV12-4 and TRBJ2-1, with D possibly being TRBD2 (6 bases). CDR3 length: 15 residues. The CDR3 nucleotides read TGTGCCAGCAGTCTAGCGTTTAGCTCCTACAATGAGCAGTTCTTC. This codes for CASSLAFSSYNEQFF.

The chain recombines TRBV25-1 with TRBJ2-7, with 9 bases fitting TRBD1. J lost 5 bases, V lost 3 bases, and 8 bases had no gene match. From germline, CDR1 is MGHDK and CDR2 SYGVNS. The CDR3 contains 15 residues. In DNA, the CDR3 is TGTGCCAGCAGTGAGCTCGGACAGGGGTCCCACGAGCAGTACTTC. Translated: CASSELGQGSHEQYF.

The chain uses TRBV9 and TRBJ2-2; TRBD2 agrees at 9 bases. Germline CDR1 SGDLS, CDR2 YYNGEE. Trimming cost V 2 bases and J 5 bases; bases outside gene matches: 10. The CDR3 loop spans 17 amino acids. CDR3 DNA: TGTGCCAGCAGCGTCGTTAGCGGGGGTACCTATACCGGGGAGCTGTTTTTT. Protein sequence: CASSVVSGGTYTGELFF.

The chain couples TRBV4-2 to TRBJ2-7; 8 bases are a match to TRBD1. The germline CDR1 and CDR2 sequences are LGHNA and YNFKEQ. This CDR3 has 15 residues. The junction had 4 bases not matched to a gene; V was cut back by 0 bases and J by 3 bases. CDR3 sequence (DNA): TGTGCCAGCAGCCAAGAGAGGACAGGGCTCTACGAGCAGTACTTC. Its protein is CASSQERTGLYEQYF.

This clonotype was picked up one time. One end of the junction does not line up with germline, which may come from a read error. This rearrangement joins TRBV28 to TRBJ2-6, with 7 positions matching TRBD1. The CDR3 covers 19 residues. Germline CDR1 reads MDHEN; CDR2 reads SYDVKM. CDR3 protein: CASSFSGTVGHPGANVPTF. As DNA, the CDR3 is TGTGCCAGCAGTTTTTCCGGGACAGTAGGCCACCCCGGGGCCAACGTCCCGACTTTC.

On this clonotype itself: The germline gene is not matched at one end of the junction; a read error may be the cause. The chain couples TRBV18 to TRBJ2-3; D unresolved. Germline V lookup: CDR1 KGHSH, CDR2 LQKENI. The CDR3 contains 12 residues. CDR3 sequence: CASSPLTGPSHW. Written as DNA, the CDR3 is TGTGCCAGCTCACCTCTTACCGGACCATCTCATTGG.

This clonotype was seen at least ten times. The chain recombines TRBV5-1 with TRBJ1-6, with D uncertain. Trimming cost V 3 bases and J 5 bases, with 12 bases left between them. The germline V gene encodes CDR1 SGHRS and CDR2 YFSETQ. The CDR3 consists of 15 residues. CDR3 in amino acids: CASSWGAGDNSPLHF. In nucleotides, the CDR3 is TGCGCCAGCAGCTGGGGAGCTGGAGATAATTCACCCCTCCACTTT.

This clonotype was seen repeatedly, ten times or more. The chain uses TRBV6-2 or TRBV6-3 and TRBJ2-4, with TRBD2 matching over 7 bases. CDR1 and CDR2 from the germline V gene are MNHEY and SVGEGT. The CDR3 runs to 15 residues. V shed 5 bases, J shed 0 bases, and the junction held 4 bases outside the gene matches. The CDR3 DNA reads TGTGCCAGCAGTGTCAGCGGGATAGCCAAAAACATTCAGTACTTC. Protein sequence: CASSVSGIAKNIQYF.

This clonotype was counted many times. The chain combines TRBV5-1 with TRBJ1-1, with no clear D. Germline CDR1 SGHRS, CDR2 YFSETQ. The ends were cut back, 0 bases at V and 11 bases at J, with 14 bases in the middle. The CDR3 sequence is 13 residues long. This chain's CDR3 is CASSLGPTEVAFF. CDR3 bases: TGCGCCAGCAGCTTGGGGCCTACAGAGGTGGCTTTCTTT.

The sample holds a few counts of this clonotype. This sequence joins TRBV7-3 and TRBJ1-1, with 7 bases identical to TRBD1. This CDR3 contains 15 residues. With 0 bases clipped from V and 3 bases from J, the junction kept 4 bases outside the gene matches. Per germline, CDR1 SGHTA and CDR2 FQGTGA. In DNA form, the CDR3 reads TGTGCCAGCAGCTTAACAGGGGGCGCCTACACTGAAGCTTTCTTT. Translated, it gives CASSLTGGAYTEAFF.

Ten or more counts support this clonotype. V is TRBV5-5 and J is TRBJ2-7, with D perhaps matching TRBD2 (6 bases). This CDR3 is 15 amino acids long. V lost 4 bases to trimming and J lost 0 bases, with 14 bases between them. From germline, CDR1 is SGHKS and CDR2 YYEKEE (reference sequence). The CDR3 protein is CASSRRDGSSYEQYF. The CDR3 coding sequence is TGTGCCAGCAGCCGTCGGGACGGGAGCTCCTACGAGCAGTACTTC. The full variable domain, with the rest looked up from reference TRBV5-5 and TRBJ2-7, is DAGVTQSPTHLIKTRGQQVTLRCSPISGHKSVSWYQQVLGQGPQFIFQYYEKEERGRGNFPDRFSARQFPNYSSELNVNALLLGDSALYLCASSRRDGSSYEQYFGPGTRLTVT.

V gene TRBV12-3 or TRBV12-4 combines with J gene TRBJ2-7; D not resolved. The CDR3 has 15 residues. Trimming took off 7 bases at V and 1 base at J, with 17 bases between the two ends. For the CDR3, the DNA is TGTGCCAGCACCCGCAGCCCGGACCCGTCCTACGAGCAGTACTTC. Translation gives CASTRSPDPSYEQYF.

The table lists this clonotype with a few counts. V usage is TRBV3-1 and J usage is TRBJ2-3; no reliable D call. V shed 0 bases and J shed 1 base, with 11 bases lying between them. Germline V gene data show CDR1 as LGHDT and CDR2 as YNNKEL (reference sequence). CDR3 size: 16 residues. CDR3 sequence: CASSQDFRRGTDTQYF. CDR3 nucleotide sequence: TGTGCCAGCAGCCAAGATTTTAGGAGAGGCACAGATACGCAGTATTTT.

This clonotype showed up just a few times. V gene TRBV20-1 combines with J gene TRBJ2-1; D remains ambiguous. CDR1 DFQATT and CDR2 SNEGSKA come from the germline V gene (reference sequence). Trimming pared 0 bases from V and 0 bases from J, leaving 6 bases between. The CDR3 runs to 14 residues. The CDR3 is CSARDGYSYNEQFF. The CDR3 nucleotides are TGCAGTGCTAGAGATGGTTACTCCTACAATGAGCAGTTCTTC.

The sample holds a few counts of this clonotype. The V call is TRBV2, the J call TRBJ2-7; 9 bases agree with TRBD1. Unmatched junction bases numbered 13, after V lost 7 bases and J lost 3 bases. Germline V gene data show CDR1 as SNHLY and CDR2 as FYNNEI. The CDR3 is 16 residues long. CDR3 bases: TGTGCCAGCAATCCGGGACAGGGACAGTTGGGCTACGAGCAGTACTTC. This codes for CASNPGQGQLGYEQYF.

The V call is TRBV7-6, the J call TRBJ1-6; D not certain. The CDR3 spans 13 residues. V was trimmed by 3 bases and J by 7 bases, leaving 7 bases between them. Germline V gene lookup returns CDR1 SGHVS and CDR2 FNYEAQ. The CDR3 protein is CASSFDENSPLHF. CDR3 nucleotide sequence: TGTGCCAGCAGCTTCGACGAAAATTCACCCCTCCACTTT.

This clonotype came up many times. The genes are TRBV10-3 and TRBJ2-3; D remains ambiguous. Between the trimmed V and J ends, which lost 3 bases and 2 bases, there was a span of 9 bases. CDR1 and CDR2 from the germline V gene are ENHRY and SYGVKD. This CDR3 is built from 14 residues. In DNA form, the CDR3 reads TGTGCCATCAGTGACAGTAAAACCACAGATACGCAGTATTTT. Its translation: CAISDSKTTDTQYF.

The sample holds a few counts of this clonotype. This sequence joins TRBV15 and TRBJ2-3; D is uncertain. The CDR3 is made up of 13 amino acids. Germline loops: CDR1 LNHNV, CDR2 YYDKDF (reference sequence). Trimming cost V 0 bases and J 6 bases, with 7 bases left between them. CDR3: CATSRDRLDTQYF. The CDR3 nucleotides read TGTGCCACCAGCAGAGATCGTCTCGATACGCAGTATTTT. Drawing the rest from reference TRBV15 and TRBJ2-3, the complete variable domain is DAMVIQNPRYQVTQFGKPVTLSCSQTLNHNVMYWYQQKSSQAPKLLFHYYDKDFNNEADTPDNFQSRRPNTSFCFLDIRSPGLGDTAMYLCATSRDRLDTQYFGPGTRLTVL.

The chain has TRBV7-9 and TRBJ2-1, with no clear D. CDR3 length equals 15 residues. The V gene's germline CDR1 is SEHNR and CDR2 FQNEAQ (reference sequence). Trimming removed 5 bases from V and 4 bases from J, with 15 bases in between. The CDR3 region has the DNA TGTGCCAGCAGCCTCCCCGGGCGCCCTTACAATGAGCAGTTCTTC. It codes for CASSLPGRPYNEQFF.

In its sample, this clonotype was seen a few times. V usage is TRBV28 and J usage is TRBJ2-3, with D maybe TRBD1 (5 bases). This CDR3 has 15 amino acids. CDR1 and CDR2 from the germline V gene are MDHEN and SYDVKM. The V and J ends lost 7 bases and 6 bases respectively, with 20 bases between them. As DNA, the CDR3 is TGTGCCAGCACGACAACAGGACCCAACCGGGATACGCAGTATTTT. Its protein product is CASTTTGPNRDTQYF.

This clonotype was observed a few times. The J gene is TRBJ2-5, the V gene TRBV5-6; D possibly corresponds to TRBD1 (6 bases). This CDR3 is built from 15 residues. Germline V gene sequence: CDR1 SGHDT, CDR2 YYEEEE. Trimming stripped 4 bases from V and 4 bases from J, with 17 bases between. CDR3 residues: CASSGGSGARETQYF. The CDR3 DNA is TGTGCCAGCAGCGGCGGGTCAGGGGCTCGAGAGACCCAGTACTTC. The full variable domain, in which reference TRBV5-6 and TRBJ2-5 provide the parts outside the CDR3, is DAGVTQSPTHLIKTRGQQVTLRCSPKSGHDTVSWYQQALGQGPQFIFQYYEEEERQRGNFPDRFSGHQFPNYSSELNVNALLLGDSALYLCASSGGSGARETQYFGPGTRLLVL.